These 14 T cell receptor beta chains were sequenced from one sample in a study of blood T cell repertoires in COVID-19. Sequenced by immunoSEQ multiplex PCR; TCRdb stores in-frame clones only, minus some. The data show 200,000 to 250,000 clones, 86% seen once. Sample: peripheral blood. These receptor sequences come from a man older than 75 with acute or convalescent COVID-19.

The CDR3 DNA reads TGTGCCAGCTCACCTCTTACAGGGAACAACGAGCAGTACTTC. Its translation is CASSPLTGNNEQYF. The chain recombines TRBV18 with TRBJ2-7; possible D gene TRBD1, 6 bases. V lost 3 bases to trimming and J lost 5 bases, with 14 bases between them. This CDR3 has 14 residues. Germline loops: CDR1 KGHSH, CDR2 LQKENI. Full variable domain (missing parts from reference TRBV18 and TRBJ2-7): NAGVMQNPRHLVRRRGQEARLRCSPMKGHSHVYWYRQLPEEGLKFMVYLQKENIIDESGMPKERFSAEFPKEGPSILRIQQVVRGDSAAYFCASSPLTGNNEQYFGPGTRLTVT.

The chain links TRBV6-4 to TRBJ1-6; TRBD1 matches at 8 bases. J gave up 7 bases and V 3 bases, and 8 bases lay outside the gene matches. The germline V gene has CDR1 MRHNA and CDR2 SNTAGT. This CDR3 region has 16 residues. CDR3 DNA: TGTGCCAGCAGTGAGACCCGACAGGGGTGGAATTCACCCCTCCACTTT. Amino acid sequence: CASSETRQGWNSPLHF.

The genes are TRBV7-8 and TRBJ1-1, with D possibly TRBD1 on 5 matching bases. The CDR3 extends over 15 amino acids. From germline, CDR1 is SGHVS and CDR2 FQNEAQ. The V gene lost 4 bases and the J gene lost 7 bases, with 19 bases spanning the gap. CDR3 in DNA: TGTGCCAGCAGCTCCCAGGGTCGTAGAGCGATTGAAGCTTTCTTT. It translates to CASSSQGRRAIEAFF.

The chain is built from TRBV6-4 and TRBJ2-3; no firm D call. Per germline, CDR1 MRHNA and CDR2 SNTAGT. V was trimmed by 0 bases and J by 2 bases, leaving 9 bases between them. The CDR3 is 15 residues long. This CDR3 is CASSDSGSPTDTQYF. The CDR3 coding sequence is TGTGCCAGCAGTGACTCTGGCAGTCCCACAGATACGCAGTATTTT.

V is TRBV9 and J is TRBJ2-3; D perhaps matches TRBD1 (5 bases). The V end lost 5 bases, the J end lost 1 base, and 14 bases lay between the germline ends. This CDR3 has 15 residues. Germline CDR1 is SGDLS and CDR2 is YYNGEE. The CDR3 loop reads CASSEGVWGTDTQYF. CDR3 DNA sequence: TGTGCCAGCAGTGAAGGGGTTTGGGGCACAGATACGCAGTATTTT.

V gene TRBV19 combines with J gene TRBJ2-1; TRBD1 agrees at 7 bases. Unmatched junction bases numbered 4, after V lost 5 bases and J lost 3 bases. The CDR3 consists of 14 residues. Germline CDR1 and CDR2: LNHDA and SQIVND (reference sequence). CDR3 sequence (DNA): TGTGCCAGTAGTTTGACAGGGAGCTACAATGAGCAGTTCTTC. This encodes CASSLTGSYNEQFF.

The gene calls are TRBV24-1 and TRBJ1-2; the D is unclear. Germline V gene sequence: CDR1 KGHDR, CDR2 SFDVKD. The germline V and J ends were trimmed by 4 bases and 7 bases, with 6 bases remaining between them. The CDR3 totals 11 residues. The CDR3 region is CATSDFSGYTF. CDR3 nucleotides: TGTGCCACCAGTGACTTTAGTGGCTACACCTTC.

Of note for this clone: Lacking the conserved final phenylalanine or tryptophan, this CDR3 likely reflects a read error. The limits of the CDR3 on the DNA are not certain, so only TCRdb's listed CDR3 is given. Here the CDR3 reads CASSEESTPRA. V and J are TRBV2 and TRBJ1-2. Germline V gene sequence: CDR1 SNHLY, CDR2 FYNNEI. The CDR3 is made up of 11 amino acids, end residues included.

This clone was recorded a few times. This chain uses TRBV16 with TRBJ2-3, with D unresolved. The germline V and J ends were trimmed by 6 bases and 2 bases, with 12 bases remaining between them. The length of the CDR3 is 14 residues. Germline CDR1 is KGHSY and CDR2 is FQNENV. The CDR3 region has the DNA TGTGCCAGCAGTCCCGTGAGGTTCACAGATACGCAGTATTTT. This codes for CASSPVRFTDTQYF.

The DNA for the CDR3 is TGTGCCAGCAGCCGCCCCTCAGGGGGGAACACTGAAGCTTTCTTT. Translation: CASSRPSGGNTEAFF. The rearrangement uses TRBV5-6 and TRBJ1-1; 7 bases line up with TRBD1. This CDR3 contains 15 residues. Germline CDR1 and CDR2: SGHDT and YYEEEE. V was pared by 4 bases and J by 1 base, with 7 bases of the junction left unmatched. Using reference TRBV5-6 and TRBJ1-1 for the parts outside the CDR3, the full variable domain is DAGVTQSPTHLIKTRGQQVTLRCSPKSGHDTVSWYQQALGQGPQFIFQYYEEEERQRGNFPDRFSGHQFPNYSSELNVNALLLGDSALYLCASSRPSGGNTEAFFGQGTRLTVV.

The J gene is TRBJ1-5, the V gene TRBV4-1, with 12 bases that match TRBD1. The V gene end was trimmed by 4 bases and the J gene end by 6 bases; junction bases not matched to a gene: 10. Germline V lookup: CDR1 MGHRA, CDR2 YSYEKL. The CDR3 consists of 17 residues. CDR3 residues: CASSPYLGTGGSQPQHF. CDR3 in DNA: TGCGCCAGCAGCCCTTACCTCGGGACAGGGGGCAGTCAGCCCCAGCATTTT.

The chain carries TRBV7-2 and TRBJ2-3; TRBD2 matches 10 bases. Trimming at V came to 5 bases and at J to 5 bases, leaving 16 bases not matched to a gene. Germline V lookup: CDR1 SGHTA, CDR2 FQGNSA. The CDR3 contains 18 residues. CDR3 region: CASSVDASGGPWGDTQYF. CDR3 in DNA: TGTGCCAGCAGCGTAGACGCTAGCGGGGGCCCCTGGGGAGATACGCAGTATTTT.

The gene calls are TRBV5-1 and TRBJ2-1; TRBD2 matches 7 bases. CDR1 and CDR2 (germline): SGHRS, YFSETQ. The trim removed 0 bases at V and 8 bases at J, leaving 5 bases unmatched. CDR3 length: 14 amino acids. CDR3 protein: CASSLGGTTYEQFF. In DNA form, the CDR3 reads TGCGCCAGCAGCTTGGGCGGGACTACTTATGAGCAGTTCTTC.

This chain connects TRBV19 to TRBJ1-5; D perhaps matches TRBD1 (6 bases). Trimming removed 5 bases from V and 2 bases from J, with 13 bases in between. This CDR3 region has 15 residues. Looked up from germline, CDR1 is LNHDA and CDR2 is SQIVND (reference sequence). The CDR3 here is CASSPQGRGNQPQHF. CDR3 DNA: TGTGCCAGTAGTCCCCAGGGGCGGGGCAATCAGCCCCAGCATTTT.